The 28 T cell receptor beta chains below come from one sample, sequenced in a study of CD8+ T cells in alopecia areata. It was cDNA, reverse transcribed from extracted RNA, that served as the sequencing template. Libraries were prepared by immunoSEQ multiplex PCR; TCRdb keeps only in-frame clonotypes and omits some of them. Of about 200,000 clones in the sample, 55% to 75% were seen once. The treatment denotes: oral pan-JAK inhibitor, 5-10 mg twice daily. Source: CD4+ T cells sorted from blood, taken at week 24, from a patient treated with tofacitinib. The origin of the receptors is a human donor with alopecia areata.

The chain recombines TRBV6-5 with TRBJ1-1; D is unresolved. This CDR3 is built from 14 residues. V lost 7 bases, J lost 1 base, and 13 bases lay in between. Germline CDR1 and CDR2: MNHEY and SVGAGI. CDR3 residues: CASMRAVSNTEAFF. CDR3 coding DNA: TGTGCCAGCATGAGAGCAGTATCGAACACTGAAGCTTTCTTT.

This clone occurred once. The chain employs TRBV7-9 and TRBJ2-7; 11 positions match TRBD2. Germline V gene data show CDR1 as SEHNR and CDR2 as FQNEAQ (reference sequence). The CDR3 spans 16 residues. After removal of 1 base from V and 4 bases from J, the junction contained 6 bases not matched to a gene. In nucleotides, the CDR3 is TGTGCCAGCAGCTTAGGGAGACTAGCGGGATGGTACGAGCAGTACTTC. Translated: CASSLGRLAGWYEQYF.

The chain links TRBV4-1 to TRBJ2-7; perhaps TRBD2 as D (5 bases). CDR3 size: 13 residues. V dropped 0 bases and J dropped 6 bases, with 9 bases sitting between them. Germline CDR1 and CDR2: MGHRA and YSYEKL. The CDR3 loop reads CASSQDREREQYF. The CDR3 DNA is TGCGCCAGCAGCCAAGATAGGGAGCGCGAGCAGTACTTC.

This sequence joins TRBV27 and TRBJ2-1; 9 bases map to TRBD2. The J segment lost 6 bases and the V segment lost 2 bases, leaving 5 bases of the junction unmatched. The V gene's germline CDR1 is MNHEY and CDR2 SMNVEV (reference sequence). This CDR3 contains 15 residues. CDR3 loop: CASSLLAGLGNEQFF. The CDR3, as DNA: TGTGCCAGCAGTTTACTAGCGGGATTGGGCAATGAGCAGTTCTTC.

CDR3 sequence: CASTARANTGELFF. For the CDR3, the DNA is TGTGCCAGCACTGCACGAGCGAACACCGGGGAGCTGTTTTTT. This chain links TRBV28 with TRBJ2-2, with no clear D. Germline CDR1 and CDR2: MDHEN and SYDVKM. The CDR3 sequence is 14 residues long. V gave up 7 bases and J gave up 0 bases, with 9 bases separating them.

The chain uses TRBV30 and TRBJ2-3; D not resolved. Deletions cut 0 bases from V and 1 base from J, with 5 bases between. The germline V gene encodes CDR1 GTSNPN and CDR2 SVGIG (reference sequence). The CDR3 runs 13 residues. CDR3 sequence: CAWSVRRTDTQYF. The DNA of the CDR3 is TGTGCCTGGAGTGTACGGCGCACAGATACGCAGTATTTT.

This clone was counted a single time. The chain joins TRBV4-3 to TRBJ1-5; 7 bases map to TRBD1. In germline, CDR1 is LGHNA, CDR2 YSLEER. The CDR3 length is 15 residues. After removal of 2 bases from V and 6 bases from J, the junction contained 7 bases not matched to a gene. The CDR3 nucleotides read TGCGCCAGCAGCCAATTAAGGGGGCCGGGTCAGCCCCAGCATTTT. This gives the protein CASSQLRGPGQPQHF.

This clone was observed a single time. J is TRBJ1-1 and V is TRBV9, with D unresolved. The germline V gene has CDR1 SGDLS and CDR2 YYNGEE. The V end was cut by 1 base, the J end by 5 bases, with 12 bases between. The CDR3 consists of 14 residues. In DNA form, the CDR3 reads TGTGCCAGCAGCGTAAGTTGGGGTCAGACTGAAGCTTTCTTT. It yields the protein CASSVSWGQTEAFF.

The J gene is TRBJ2-5, the V gene TRBV5-1; 14 bases agree with TRBD2. This CDR3 is 16 amino acids long. Germline lookup yields CDR1 SGHRS and CDR2 YFSETQ. V was clipped by 4 bases and J by 5 bases; unmatched bases: 7. The CDR3 protein is CASSPGLAGDRETQYF. CDR3 sequence (DNA): TGCGCCAGCAGCCCGGGACTAGCGGGAGACCGGGAGACCCAGTACTTC.

The chain recombines TRBV25-1 with TRBJ2-5; 7 nucleotides align to TRBD2. The CDR3 is 15 amino acids. CDR1 MGHDK and CDR2 SYGVNS come from the germline V gene. Trimming cost V 4 bases and J 1 base; bases outside gene matches: 6. CDR3 residues: CASSVGGLIQETQYF. The CDR3 region has the DNA TGTGCCAGCAGTGTTGGGGGACTAATCCAAGAGACCCAGTACTTC.

This clone was detected only a few times. The V call is TRBV6-5, the J call TRBJ2-1, with 7 bases identical to TRBD1. The CDR3 is made up of 11 amino acids. Unmatched junction bases numbered 2, after V lost 6 bases and J lost 9 bases. In germline, CDR1 is MNHEY, CDR2 SVGAGI. CDR3: CASSQGVEQFF. The CDR3 nucleotides are TGTGCCAGCAGCCAGGGGGTTGAGCAGTTCTTC.

The CDR3 DNA reads TGTGCCACCGAAAACGCGAACACCGGGGAGCTGTTTTTT. It specifies CATENANTGELFF. V is TRBV7-8 and J is TRBJ2-2, with D uncertain. The V end lost 10 bases, the J end lost 0 bases, and 9 bases lay between the germline ends. Looked up from germline, CDR1 is SGHVS and CDR2 is FQNEAQ. The CDR3 runs 13 residues.

This clone was seen a handful of times. V is TRBV9 and J is TRBJ2-7; TRBD2 aligns across 7 bases. Germline assignment: CDR1 SGDLS and CDR2 YYNGEE. Trimming cost V 4 bases and J 3 bases; bases outside gene matches: 10. This CDR3 contains 15 residues. CDR3 nucleotides: TGTGCCAGCAGCCCGGAAGGGAGGGAGGGCTACGAGCAGTACTTC. Protein product: CASSPEGREGYEQYF.

This clone was seen more than once but under ten times. V and J are TRBV6-5 and TRBJ1-1; D unclear. Trimming removed 0 bases at V and 4 bases at J, with 12 bases between. CDR1 MNHEY and CDR2 SVGAGI come from the germline V gene. The CDR3 sequence is 15 residues long. CDR3 nucleotides: TGTGCCAGCAGTTACTCGCCGGGGATAGGCACTGAAGCTTTCTTT. Its protein product is CASSYSPGIGTEAFF.

The chain links TRBV5-1 to TRBJ1-1; a possible D gene is TRBD1 (5 bases). This CDR3 spans 15 amino acids. Germline V lookup: CDR1 SGHRS, CDR2 YFSETQ. Trimming pared 4 bases from V and 4 bases from J, leaving 17 bases between. The CDR3 DNA reads as TGCGCCAGCAGCCAGGACAAACCCTACAGCACTGAAGCTTTCTTT. Translation: CASSQDKPYSTEAFF.

The V call is TRBV25-1, the J call TRBJ1-2; D is ambiguous. The CDR3 has 12 amino acids. Trimming took 4 bases from V and 1 from J, leaving 4 bases between them. Germline V gene sequence: CDR1 MGHDK, CDR2 SYGVNS. CDR3 DNA sequence: TGTGCCAGCAGTGTCGGTAACTATGGCTACACCTTC. As protein: CASSVGNYGYTF.

V and J are TRBV30 and TRBJ2-1; 9 bases line up with TRBD2. Germline V gene data show CDR1 as GTSNPN and CDR2 as SVGIG (reference sequence). Trimming at V came to 0 bases and at J to 9 bases, leaving 15 bases not matched to a gene. The CDR3 covers 17 residues. DNA for the CDR3: TGTGCCTGGAGTGTACCATTAGGCGGGAGGGCCGAGGGTGAGCAGTTCTTC. Its translation: CAWSVPLGGRAEGEQFF. The full variable domain, rest sourced from reference TRBV30 and TRBJ2-1, is SQTIHQWPATLVQPVGSPLSLECTVEGTSNPNLYWYRQAAGRGLQLLFYSVGIGQISSEVPQNLSASRPQDRQFILSSKKLLLSDSGFYLCAWSVPLGGRAEGEQFFGPGTRLTVL.

This rearrangement joins TRBV5-1 to TRBJ2-1, with D possibly being TRBD1 or TRBD2 (5 bases each). This CDR3 region has 14 residues. Trimming took 0 bases from V and 8 from J, leaving 12 bases between them. The germline V gene encodes CDR1 SGHRS and CDR2 YFSETQ. The CDR3 sequence: CASSLVGPGDEQFF. The DNA for the CDR3 is TGCGCCAGCAGCTTGGTGGGACCAGGCGATGAGCAGTTCTTC.

The chain joins TRBV18 to TRBJ2-4; D unresolved. The CDR3 loop spans 13 amino acids. The germline CDR1 and CDR2 sequences are KGHSH and LQKENI. Trimming took 4 bases from V and 2 from J, leaving 6 bases between them. This CDR3 is CASSQGSKNIQYF. For the CDR3, the DNA is TGTGCCAGCTCACAGGGATCCAAAAACATTCAGTACTTC.

The rearrangement joins TRBV13 to TRBJ2-1; D uncertain. CDR3 length: 12 residues. Germline V gene data show CDR1 as PRHDT and CDR2 as FYEKMQ (reference sequence). Trimming took 5 bases from V and 10 from J, leaving 12 bases between them. The CDR3 reads CASSRIRPEQFF. DNA for the CDR3: TGTGCCAGCAGCCGTATACGGCCAGAGCAGTTCTTC. Filled out from reference TRBV13 and TRBJ2-1, the complete variable domain reads AAGVIQSPRHLIKEKRETATLKCYPIPRHDTVYWYQQGPGQDPQFLISFYEKMQSDKGSIPDRFSAQQFSDYHSELNMSSLELGDSALYFCASSRIRPEQFFGPGTRLTVL.

The chain combines TRBV10-3 with TRBJ2-3, with TRBD1 as a possible D gene (6 bases). Germline assignment: CDR1 ENHRY and CDR2 SYGVKD. CDR3 length: 14 amino acids. The V and J ends lost 4 bases and 2 bases respectively, with 10 bases between them. The CDR3 loop reads CAISGGQATDTQYF. CDR3 nucleotides: TGTGCCATCAGTGGGGGACAAGCCACAGATACGCAGTATTTT.

The chain is built from TRBV5-1 and TRBJ2-7; D is undetermined. Trimming pared 0 bases from V and 6 bases from J, leaving 13 bases between. This CDR3 contains 14 residues. From germline, CDR1 is SGHRS and CDR2 YFSETQ. The CDR3 sequence is CASSLAVQGGEQYF. CDR3 sequence (DNA): TGCGCCAGCAGCTTGGCCGTCCAAGGCGGCGAGCAGTACTTC.

This chain joins TRBV7-6 and TRBJ2-1; no firm D call. Germline CDR1 is SGHVS and CDR2 is FNYEAQ. Trimming pared 3 bases from V and 5 bases from J, leaving 8 bases between. The CDR3 is 13 amino acids. CDR3 sequence: CASSFGRNNEQFF. The CDR3 DNA reads TGTGCCAGCAGCTTCGGCAGAAACAATGAGCAGTTCTTC.

The gene calls are TRBV15 and TRBJ1-2; 9 bases align to TRBD1. This CDR3 spans 14 amino acids. The junction had 1 base not matched to a gene; V was cut back by 0 bases and J by 5 bases. Germline lookup yields CDR1 LNHNV and CDR2 YYDKDF (reference sequence). CDR3 amino acids: CATSRETGGYGYTF. The CDR3 bases are TGTGCCACCAGCAGAGAGACAGGGGGTTATGGCTACACCTTC.

The chain couples TRBV7-3 to TRBJ1-2; 7 nucleotides match TRBD1. This CDR3 is built from 13 residues. The germline V gene encodes CDR1 SGHTA and CDR2 FQGTGA. The trim removed 0 bases at V and 6 bases at J, leaving 1 base unmatched. The chain's CDR3 is CASSLTGTDGYTF. CDR3 nucleotide sequence: TGTGCCAGCAGCTTAACCGGGACAGATGGCTACACCTTC.

This sequence joins TRBV5-6 and TRBJ2-5; D perhaps matches TRBD1 (6 bases). Per the germline V gene, CDR1 is SGHDT and CDR2 is YYEEEE. CDR3 length: 16 amino acids. V gave up 4 bases and J gave up 5 bases, with 21 bases separating them. The CDR3 nucleotides read TGTGCCAGCAGCGGGGAAAGGTGGGGGCCATGGGAGACCCAGTACTTC. This translates into CASSGERWGPWETQYF.

In its sample, this clone was seen a few times. The CDR3 coding sequence is TGTGCCAGCAGCTTAGCGATCGGCTCCTACGAGCAGTACTTC. Amino acids: CASSLAIGSYEQYF. The gene calls are TRBV7-2 and TRBJ2-7; no definite D call. Germline V gene data show CDR1 as SGHTA and CDR2 as FQGNSA. Between the trimmed V and J ends, which lost 0 bases and 0 bases, there was a span of 6 bases. The CDR3 length is 14 residues.

This clone was counted between two and nine times. The chain carries TRBV6-5 and TRBJ1-1, with TRBD1 matching 8 bases. The CDR3 runs to 13 residues. The junction had 3 bases not matched to a gene; V was cut back by 5 bases and J by 4 bases. The V gene's germline CDR1 is MNHEY and CDR2 SVGAGI. In nucleotides, the CDR3 is TGTGCCAGCAGTACCACAGGGGGCACTGAAGCTTTCTTT. Translated: CASSTTGGTEAFF.